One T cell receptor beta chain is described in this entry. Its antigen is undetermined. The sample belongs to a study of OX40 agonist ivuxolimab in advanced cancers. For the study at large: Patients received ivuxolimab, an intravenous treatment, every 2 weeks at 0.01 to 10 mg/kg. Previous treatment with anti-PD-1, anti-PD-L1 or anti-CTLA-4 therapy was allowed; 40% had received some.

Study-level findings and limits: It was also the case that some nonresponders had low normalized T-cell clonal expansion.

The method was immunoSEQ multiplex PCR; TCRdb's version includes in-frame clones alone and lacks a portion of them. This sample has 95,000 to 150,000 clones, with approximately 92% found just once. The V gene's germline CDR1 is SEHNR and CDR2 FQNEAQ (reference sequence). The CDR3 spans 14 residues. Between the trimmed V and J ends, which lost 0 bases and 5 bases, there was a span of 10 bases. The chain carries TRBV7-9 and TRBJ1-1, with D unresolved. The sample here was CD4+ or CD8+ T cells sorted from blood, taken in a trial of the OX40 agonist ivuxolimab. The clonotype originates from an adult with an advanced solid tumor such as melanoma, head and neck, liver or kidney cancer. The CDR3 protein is CASSLAGRKTEAFF. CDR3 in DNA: TGTGCCAGCAGCTTAGCAGGGAGGAAGACTGAAGCTTTCTTT.